Below, one TCR delta chain is given with its context. This sequence may be a read error, since a much larger clone differs from it by one base. TCRdb re-called the reads through CATT. The data show roughly 3,100 delta-chain clones, with 51% seen just once and over 12% held by the top ten. These data originate in a study of gamma-delta chains in newborns, infants, children. Study context: Innate gammadelta T cells reportedly expand polyclonally right after birth, driven by microbial exposure, per the title.

The V gene lost 4 bases and the J gene lost 6 bases, with 21 bases spanning the gap. Germline V lookup: CDR1 TSWWSYY, CDR2 QGS. The CDR3 loop spans 16 amino acids. Specimen: blood. The gene calls are TRDV1 and TRDJ1; perhaps TRDD3 as D (5 bases). The source is a child who received the measles vaccine. The CDR3 sequence is CALGGPGLNTLNKLIF. In nucleotides, the CDR3 is TGTGCTCTTGGGGGTCCCGGCCTGAATACGCTTAATAAACTCATCTTT.